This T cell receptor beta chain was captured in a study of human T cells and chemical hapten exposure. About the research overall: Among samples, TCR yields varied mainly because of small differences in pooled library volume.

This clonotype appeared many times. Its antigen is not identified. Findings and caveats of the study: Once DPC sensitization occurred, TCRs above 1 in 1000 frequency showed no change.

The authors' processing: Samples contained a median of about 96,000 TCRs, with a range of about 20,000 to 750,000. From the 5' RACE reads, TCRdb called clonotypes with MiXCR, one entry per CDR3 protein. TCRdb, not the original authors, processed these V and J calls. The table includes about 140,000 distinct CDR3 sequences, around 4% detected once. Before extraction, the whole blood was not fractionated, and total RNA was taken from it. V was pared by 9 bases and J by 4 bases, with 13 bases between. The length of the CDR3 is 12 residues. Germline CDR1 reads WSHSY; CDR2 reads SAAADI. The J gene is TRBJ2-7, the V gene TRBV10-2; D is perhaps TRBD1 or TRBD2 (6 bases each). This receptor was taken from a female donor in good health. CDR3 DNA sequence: TGCGCCAGTGGGACAAGCGGGTACGAGCAGTACTTC. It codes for CASGTSGYEQYF.